This entry describes one T cell receptor beta chain. Its specificity is not known. This specimen belongs to a study of T cell responses to AZD1222 COVID-19 vaccine. The V and J ends lost 6 bases and 3 bases, in that order; junction bases with no gene match: 5. There are 13 residues in the CDR3. Overall study results and limits: Baseline seropositives among AZD1222 recipients totaled only 5 or 6.

The protocol was immunoSEQ multiplex PCR, while the TCRdb copy is restricted to in-frame clones and leaves out a portion. The profile covers 70,000 to 90,000 clones, with approximately 89% appearing a single time and around 2% taken by the ten largest. Specimen: peripheral blood, collected on day 0 of AZD1222 vaccination. The chain links TRBV12-3 or TRBV12-4 to TRBJ2-7; TRBD1 agrees at 7 bases. The TCR was taken from an adult in good health. CDR3 nucleotides: TGTGCCAGCAGGAGGACAGGAGTCTACGAGCAGTACTTC. Translated, it gives CASRRTGVYEQYF.